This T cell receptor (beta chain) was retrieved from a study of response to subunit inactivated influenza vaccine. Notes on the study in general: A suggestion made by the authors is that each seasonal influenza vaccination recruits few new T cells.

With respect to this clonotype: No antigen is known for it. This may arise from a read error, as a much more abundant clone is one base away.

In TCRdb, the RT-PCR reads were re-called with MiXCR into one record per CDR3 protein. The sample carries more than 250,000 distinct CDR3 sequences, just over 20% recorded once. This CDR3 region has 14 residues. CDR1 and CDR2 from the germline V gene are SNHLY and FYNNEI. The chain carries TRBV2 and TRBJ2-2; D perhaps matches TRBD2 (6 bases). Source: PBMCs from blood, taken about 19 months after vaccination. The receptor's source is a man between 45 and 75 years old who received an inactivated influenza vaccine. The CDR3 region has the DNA TGTGCCAGCAGAAGGACGACGAACACCGGGGGGCTGTTTTTT. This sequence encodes CASRRTTNTGGLFF. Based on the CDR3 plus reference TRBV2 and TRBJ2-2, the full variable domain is EPEVTQTPSHQVTQMGQEVILRCVPISNHLYFYWYRQILGQKVEFLVSFYNNEISEKSEIFDDQFSVERPDGSNFTLKIRSTKLEDSAMYFCASRRTTNTGGLFFGEGSRLTVL.